This T cell receptor beta chain stems from a study of blood T cell repertoires in COVID-19. On the study more broadly: Samples representing acute and convalescent COVID-19 were sourced from the United States, Italy and Spain. PBMCs, B-cell-depleted T cells, or T cells provided the cDNA or gDNA that made up the material.

As processed by the authors: Researchers report that nucleated cell counts were estimated from reference gene primer amplification. The assay was immunoSEQ multiplex PCR, and TCRdb's table has in-frame clones only and misses some. The D gene and trimming were derived from the DNA, and the V and J assignments and clone size from that table. The table includes 190,000 or so clones, roughly 86% detected once. The V and J ends lost 5 bases and 1 base, in that order; junction bases with no gene match: 9. The CDR3 is made up of 16 amino acids. In germline, CDR1 is SGHVS, CDR2 FQNEAQ. The chain has TRBV7-8 and TRBJ1-1; 8 bases match TRBD1. Sequencing was performed on peripheral blood. The sequence was collected from a man aged 40-55 years with active or convalescent COVID-19. The CDR3 protein is CASSPRQGIENTEAFF. CDR3 coding DNA: TGTGCCAGCAGCCCACGACAGGGGATCGAGAACACTGAAGCTTTCTTT.